Listed here are 18 T cell receptor beta chains from one sample, sequenced in a study of read filtering for tumor transcriptome and immune sequencing. From roughly 0.4 ug of RNA, a library with molecular barcoded alpha/delta and beta/gamma adaptors was made. In TCRdb, the reads were re-called with MiXCR into one record per CDR3 protein. This table holds 25,000 to 35,000 distinct CDR3 sequences, less than 20% found once. Specimen: a population of CD138-negative cells sorted from bone marrow. The receptors were gathered from a donor over 35 with multiple myeloma.

The chain links TRBV5-1 to TRBJ2-3; no firm D call. Trimming shortened V by 0 bases and J by 0 bases, and 11 bases separated the two germline ends. This CDR3 has 16 amino acids. Germline V gene data show CDR1 as SGHRS and CDR2 as YFSETQ. In DNA form, the CDR3 reads TGCGCCAGCAGCTTGGGGTTGGTCGCTAGCACAGATACGCAGTATTTT. It encodes CASSLGLVASTDTQYF.

Of note for this clonotype: The junction departs from the called germline gene at one end, perhaps through a read error. This sequence joins TRBV28 and TRBJ2-5, with TRBD1 matching 8 bases. Per germline, CDR1 MDHEN and CDR2 SYDVKM. The CDR3 is 15 residues long. The CDR3 is CASSYGTGGRETLYF. Written as DNA, the CDR3 is TGTGCCAGCAGCTATGGGACAGGAGGGCGAGAGACCCTGTACTTC. The whole variable domain, remainder taken from reference TRBV28 and TRBJ2-5, is DVKVTQSSRYLVKRTGEKVFLECVQDMDHENMFWYRQDPGLGLRLIYFSYDVKMKEKGDIPEGYSVSREKKERFSLILESASTNQTSMYLCASSYGTGGRETLYFGPGTRLLVL.

This clonotype is medium-sized (0.01 to 0.1%) within its sample. The genes are TRBV7-9 and TRBJ1-6; 7 bases map to TRBD1. Germline-derived CDR1 and CDR2 are SEHNR and FQNEAQ (reference sequence). This CDR3 has 14 amino acids. V was pared by 3 bases and J by 9 bases, with 5 bases of the junction left unmatched. This CDR3 reads CASSLRQGSSPLHF. In nucleotides, the CDR3 is TGTGCCAGCAGCTTGCGACAGGGAAGTTCACCCCTCCACTTT.

This clonotype was recorded many times. V gene TRBV6-1 combines with J gene TRBJ1-1; TRBD1 is a possible D gene (5 bases). V was pared by 7 bases and J by 7 bases, with 19 bases between. In germline, CDR1 is MNHNS, CDR2 SASEGT. The CDR3 loop spans 14 amino acids. Here the CDR3 DNA reads TGTGCCAGCACCTTCTTGGGACGGACCGATGAAGCTTTCTTT. Its translation is CASTFLGRTDEAFF.

This clonotype appeared many times. V is TRBV29-1 and J is TRBJ2-3, with 7 positions matching TRBD1. CDR1 is SQVTM and CDR2 is ANQGSEA in the germline V gene. This CDR3 contains 15 residues. V shed 6 bases, J shed 5 bases, and the junction held 14 bases outside the gene matches. CDR3 coding DNA: TGCAGCGTCGTCGGACAGGACACAATTGAAGATACGCAGTATTTT. This gives the protein CSVVGQDTIEDTQYF.

This clonotype was seen many times. A junction boundary mismatches the germline segment, possibly from a read error. V is TRBV5-1 and J is TRBJ2-5; D may be TRBD1 (5 bases). The CDR3 is made up of 14 amino acids. Germline V gives CDR1 SGHRS, CDR2 YFSETQ. The CDR3 coding sequence is TGCGCCAGCAACTTGGGGCTGACTCGAGAGACCCAGTACTTC. This gives the protein CASNLGLTRETQYF.

This clonotype was recorded many times. The V call is TRBV20-1, the J call TRBJ1-1; TRBD1 is a possible D gene (6 bases). Germline V gene data show CDR1 as DFQATT and CDR2 as SNEGSKA (reference sequence). V dropped 0 bases and J dropped 1 base, with 12 bases sitting between them. This CDR3 comprises 15 residues. CDR3: CSARDFGGQNTEAFF. In DNA, the CDR3 is TGCAGTGCTAGAGATTTCGGGGGGCAGAACACTGAAGCTTTCTTT.

This clonotype was counted only a few times. The chain recombines TRBV10-2 with TRBJ2-3; TRBD1 matches 7 bases. The CDR3 runs to 12 residues. J lost 5 bases, V lost 10 bases, and 6 bases had no gene match. In germline, CDR1 is WSHSY, CDR2 SAAADI. CDR3 nucleotides: TGCGCCACCTCCCAGGGGGTAGATACGCAGTATTTT. This gives the protein CATSQGVDTQYF.

This clonotype was seen repeatedly, ten times or more. The chain carries TRBV2 and TRBJ1-2, with D possibly TRBD1 on 5 matching bases. The CDR3 spans 14 residues. The germline V gene has CDR1 SNHLY and CDR2 FYNNEI. V was pared by 2 bases and J by 4 bases, with 11 bases between. CDR3 amino acids: CASSERGDSYGYTF. The CDR3, as DNA: TGTGCCAGCAGTGAAAGAGGGGATTCCTATGGCTACACCTTC.

This clonotype was detected many times. A much larger clone lies a single base off, so this may be a read error. The final CDR3 position lacks the conserved phenylalanine or tryptophan, pointing to a likely read error. The chain joins TRBV30 to TRBJ2-5, with unresolved D. Germline V lookup: CDR1 GTSNPN, CDR2 SVGIG (reference sequence). This CDR3 has 13 amino acids. Trimming pared 3 bases from V and 5 bases from J, leaving 13 bases between. CDR3 coding DNA: TGTGCCTGGAGCCCCGGAGTAGTGGAGACCCAGTACATC. Translating it yields CAWSPGVVETQYI.

This clonotype was detected a few times. This chain links TRBV3-1 with TRBJ2-7; D is ambiguous. Germline CDR1 reads LGHDT; CDR2 reads YNNKEL (reference sequence). V shed 0 bases and J shed 2 bases, with 8 bases lying between them. The CDR3 has 14 residues. CDR3 region: CASSQDLFAYEQYF. DNA of the CDR3: TGTGCCAGCAGCCAAGATCTATTTGCCTACGAGCAGTACTTC.

This clonotype was seen repeatedly, ten times or more. The chain employs TRBV10-3 and TRBJ2-3, with D perhaps matching TRBD1 or TRBD2 (5 bases each). The CDR3 runs 13 residues. CDR1 is ENHRY and CDR2 is SYGVKD in the germline V gene. V lost 3 bases to trimming and J lost 4 bases, with 8 bases between them. The CDR3 protein is CAISDGTADTQYF. CDR3 bases: TGTGCCATCAGTGACGGGACCGCAGATACGCAGTATTTT.

This clonotype was picked up many times. The V call is TRBV29-1, the J call TRBJ1-4; D remains ambiguous. Per the germline V gene, CDR1 is SQVTM and CDR2 is ANQGSEA. CDR3 length equals 12 residues. V lost 7 bases, J lost 8 bases, and 14 bases lay in between. For the CDR3, the DNA is TGCAGCGCCGCTCTCACGGGCGAAAAACTGTTTTTT. Translated, it gives CSAALTGEKLFF.

In its sample, this clonotype was seen a few times. The chain carries TRBV5-1 and TRBJ2-3; 10 bases line up with TRBD2. CDR3 length equals 15 residues. CDR1 SGHRS and CDR2 YFSETQ come from the germline V gene. V lost 0 bases, J lost 6 bases, and 4 bases stayed unmatched. The chain's CDR3 is CASSLAPSGSDTQYF. CDR3 sequence (DNA): TGCGCCAGCAGCTTGGCGCCTAGCGGGAGTGATACGCAGTATTTT.

At least ten counts were recorded for this clonotype. The genes are TRBV28 and TRBJ1-2; D is unclear. The germline CDR1 and CDR2 sequences are MDHEN and SYDVKM. The CDR3 runs to 14 residues. The V and J ends lost 3 bases and 8 bases respectively, with 16 bases between them. This CDR3 is CASSFVIGSRGYTF. The CDR3 nucleotides are TGTGCCAGCAGTTTCGTAATTGGCAGCCGAGGCTACACCTTC.

The CDR3 bases are TGCGCCAGCAAGGAACAGGGTGACGAGCAGTACTTC. It yields the protein CASKEQGDEQYF. The chain carries TRBV5-1 and TRBJ2-7; TRBD1 is a possible D gene (6 bases). Germline V gives CDR1 SGHRS, CDR2 YFSETQ. Trimming took off 6 bases at V and 5 bases at J, with 12 bases between the two ends. CDR3 size: 12 residues.

In regard to this clonotype: A read error is possible here, since a much larger clone lies one base away. The V gene is TRBV3-1, the J gene TRBJ2-3, with D uncertain. Germline V gene data show CDR1 as LGHDT and CDR2 as YNNKEL (reference sequence). With 0 bases removed from V and 3 bases from J, the gap between germline ends came to 19 bases. The CDR3 runs 18 residues. The CDR3 here is CASSQDFLSESLTDTQYF. CDR3 sequence (DNA): TGTGCCAGCAGCCAAGATTTCCTAAGCGAGAGTCTAACAGATACGCAGTATTTT.

This clonotype was recorded many times. The rearrangement links TRBV6-1 to TRBJ2-2; 13 bases map to TRBD2. Germline V CDR1 and CDR2: MNHNS, SASEGT. V dropped 5 bases and J dropped 2; count of bases not matched to a gene: 5. CDR3 size: 17 residues. The CDR3 is CASSRTSGSSNTGELFF. CDR3 bases: TGTGCCAGCAGTAGGACTAGCGGGAGCTCAAACACCGGGGAGCTGTTTTTT.